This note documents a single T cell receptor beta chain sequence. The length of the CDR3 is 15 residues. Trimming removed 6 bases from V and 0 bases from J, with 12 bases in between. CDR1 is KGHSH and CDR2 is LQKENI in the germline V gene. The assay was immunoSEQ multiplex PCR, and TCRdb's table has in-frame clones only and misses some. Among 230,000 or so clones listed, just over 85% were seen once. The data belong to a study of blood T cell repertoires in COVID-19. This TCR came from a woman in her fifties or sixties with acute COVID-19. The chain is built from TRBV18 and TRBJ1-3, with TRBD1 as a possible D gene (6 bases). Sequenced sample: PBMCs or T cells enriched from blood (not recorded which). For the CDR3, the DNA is TGTGCCAGCTCGCGGACAGATTTCTCTGGAAACACCATATATTTT. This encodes CASSRTDFSGNTIYF.